This T cell receptor (beta chain) was retrieved from a study of shared clonotypes between healthy human individuals. Across the study: Each donor had three CD4 naive, three CD4 memory, two CD8 naive and one CD8 memory plate.

For each subset, genomic DNA was distributed in equal portions over several immunoSEQ plates. The method was immunoSEQ multiplex PCR; TCRdb's version includes in-frame clones alone and lacks a portion of them. Of around 610,000 clones detected, around 96% appear once; the ten largest clones hold roughly 0.1%. Selected positively for CCR7 and CD45RO-negative, naive CD8 cells excluded terminally differentiated effector memory CD45RA+ cells. Trimming left V 3 bases short and J 1 base short, with 11 bases between. This CDR3 contains 14 residues. The V gene's germline CDR1 is SGHDT and CDR2 YYEEEE. The TCR sequence derives from a woman aged 30 to 39 in good health. The chain couples TRBV5-6 to TRBJ2-7; perhaps TRBD2 as D (5 bases). Sequenced: naive CD8+ T cells sorted from blood. The CDR3, as DNA: TGTGCCAGCAGCTCGGCTAGCCGATCCTACGAGCAGTACTTC. Its protein product is CASSSASRSYEQYF.